These 11 T cell receptor beta chains originate from one sample sequenced in a study of blood T cell repertoires in COVID-19. Data came from immunoSEQ multiplex PCR; TCRdb stores just in-frame clones and leaves some out. The sample records just over 80,000 clones, roughly 82% being singletons. Sequenced sample: peripheral blood. The receptors derive from a woman aged 80 or over with active or convalescent COVID-19.

The rearrangement links TRBV28 to TRBJ2-3, with D perhaps matching TRBD1 (6 bases). V was clipped by 5 bases and J by 2 bases, with 11 bases between them. CDR3 length equals 14 residues. Per germline, CDR1 MDHEN and CDR2 SYDVKM. The CDR3 reads CASSTGQLTDTQYF. CDR3 nucleotides: TGTGCCAGCAGTACCGGACAGCTCACAGATACGCAGTATTTT.

The chain employs TRBV19 and TRBJ2-1, with a tentative D call TRBD2 (7 bases). The CDR3 totals 14 residues. Trimming cost V 7 bases and J 7 bases, with 17 bases left between them. Germline V gene data show CDR1 as LNHDA and CDR2 as SQIVND (reference sequence). The CDR3: CASNPGGLENEQFF. The DNA for the CDR3 is TGTGCCAGTAACCCGGGGGGCCTCGAAAATGAGCAGTTCTTC.

The genes are TRBV18 and TRBJ2-1; D perhaps matches TRBD2 (5 bases). The ends were cut back, 4 bases at V and 2 bases at J, with 6 bases in the middle. Germline assignment: CDR1 KGHSH and CDR2 LQKENI. This CDR3 region has 13 residues. CDR3 region: CASSRGPYNEQFF. The DNA of the CDR3 is TGTGCCAGCTCACGCGGGCCCTACAATGAGCAGTTCTTC.

The J gene is TRBJ2-3, the V gene TRBV7-8; 11 bases align to TRBD2. The CDR3 loop spans 16 amino acids. The ends lost 3 bases at V and 2 bases at J; junction bases unmatched: 4. Germline CDR1 reads SGHVS; CDR2 reads FQNEAQ. CDR3 in amino acids: CASSLLAGGTTDTQYF. In DNA form, the CDR3 reads TGTGCCAGCAGCTTGCTAGCGGGGGGAACCACAGATACGCAGTATTTT.

The chain joins TRBV18 to TRBJ2-7; 7 bases line up with TRBD1. V shed 3 bases, J shed 3 bases, and the junction held 8 bases outside the gene matches. The CDR3 covers 15 residues. Per the germline V gene, CDR1 is KGHSH and CDR2 is LQKENI. The DNA of the CDR3 is TGTGCCAGCTCACCCGCGACAGGGTCTTACTACGAGCAGTACTTC. It yields the protein CASSPATGSYYEQYF.

The table lists this clone with a count of one. This chain uses TRBV25-1 with TRBJ1-1; possibly TRBD1 for D (5 bases). Deletions cut 3 bases from V and 2 bases from J, with 10 bases between. This CDR3 comprises 14 residues. Germline V gene lookup returns CDR1 MGHDK and CDR2 SYGVNS. The chain's CDR3 is CASSDGQGNTEAFF. The CDR3 nucleotides read TGTGCCAGCAGTGACGGGCAGGGCAACACTGAAGCTTTCTTT.

In this sample, this clone turned up once. This chain uses TRBV4-1 with TRBJ2-5; 11 nucleotides agree with TRBD2. The CDR3 is 14 residues long. The germline V gene encodes CDR1 MGHRA and CDR2 YSYEKL. V lost 5 bases and J lost 3; bases outside the gene matches: 2. CDR3 nucleotide sequence: TGCGCCAGCAGCTCGGGACTAGCGGAAGAGACCCAGTACTTC. The encoded protein is CASSSGLAEETQYF.

The V call is TRBV6-2 or TRBV6-3, the J call TRBJ1-2, with D uncertain. V was pared by 2 bases and J by 3 bases, with 7 bases between. This CDR3 contains 13 residues. CDR1 and CDR2 from the germline V gene are MNHEY and SVGEGT. CDR3 in DNA: TGTGCCAGCAGTTACGGGCGTCACTATGGCTACACCTTC. Its translation: CASSYGRHYGYTF.

The chain links TRBV7-2 to TRBJ1-6; possible D gene TRBD1, 5 bases. With 3 bases removed from V and 10 bases from J, the gap between germline ends came to 16 bases. The CDR3 has 15 amino acids. Per the germline V gene, CDR1 is SGHTA and CDR2 is FQGNSA. The CDR3 DNA follows: TGTGCCAGCAGCTTTTTAGCGGGACGGGAGTCACCCCTCCACTTT. Its translation is CASSFLAGRESPLHF.

The V and J genes are TRBV4-3 and TRBJ1-6; D remains ambiguous. V gave up 1 base and J gave up 12 bases, with 10 bases separating them. This CDR3 comprises 13 residues. Germline V gives CDR1 LGHNA, CDR2 YSLEER. CDR3 nucleotides: TGCGCCAGCAGCCAAGCGGCGGATTTACCCCTCCACTTT. Protein product: CASSQAADLPLHF.

The CDR3 coding sequence is TGTGCCAGCAGCTTTGGGACTAGCGGGGCAATGTATTTT. It translates to CASSFGTSGAMYF. The J gene is TRBJ2-3, the V gene TRBV7-2; 13 positions agree with TRBD2. The CDR3 totals 13 residues. V dropped 3 bases and J dropped 14; count of bases not matched to a gene: 5. Germline CDR1 SGHTA, CDR2 FQGNSA.